Sequencing of this T cell receptor beta chain was carried out in a study of control samples from healthy donors and cancer patients. Deletions cut 2 bases from V and 3 bases from J, with 20 bases between. The germline V gene has CDR1 SGHRS and CDR2 YFSETQ. The CDR3 is 17 amino acids. TCRdb keeps only in-frame clones here, not all; method: immunoSEQ multiplex PCR. In the table there are about 77,000 clones, over 80% of which are singletons. The rearrangement uses TRBV5-1 and TRBJ2-5; D might be TRBD2 (5 bases). The source of this sequence is an older woman in good health. Sequencing was done on a sample of blood. CDR3 amino acids: CASSFSTKPDGKETQYF. The CDR3 bases are TGCGCCAGCAGCTTTTCAACTAAACCCGACGGGAAAGAGACCCAGTACTTC. The full variable domain, with the rest looked up from reference TRBV5-1 and TRBJ2-5, is KAGVTQTPRYLIKTRGQQVTLSCSPISGHRSVSWYQQTPGQGLQFLFEYFSETQRNKGNFPGRFSGRQFSNSRSEMNVSTLELGDSALYLCASSFSTKPDGKETQYFGPGTRLLVL.